Each of the 6 T cell receptor beta chains below was sequenced from the same sample in a study of cytomegalovirus exposure and HLA in healthy donors. PCR amplification relied on 60 Vbeta primers (plus 13 Jbeta primers). Libraries were prepared by immunoSEQ multiplex PCR; TCRdb keeps only in-frame clonotypes and omits some of them. Here the sample spans around 100,000 clones, approximately 70% being singletons. The specimen was PBMCs. These receptors all stem from a young man in good health and CMV-seropositive.

J is TRBJ2-1 and V is TRBV7-3; 12 bases agree with TRBD2. This CDR3 spans 14 amino acids. Trimming removed 7 bases from V and 8 bases from J; junction bases left unmatched: 6. CDR1 is SGHTA, CDR2 FQGTGA, per germline. The CDR3 bases are TGTGCCAGCACGCCTAGCGGGGGGGCAGATGAGCAGTTCTTC. Its translation: CASTPSGGADEQFF. The variable domain in full, with the rest retrieved from reference TRBV7-3 and TRBJ2-1, is GAGVSQTPSNKVTEKGKYVELRCDPISGHTALYWYRQSLGQGPEFLIYFQGTGAADDSGLPNDRFFAVRPEGSVSTLKIQRTERGDSAVYLCASTPSGGADEQFFGPGTRLTVL.

The rearrangement links TRBV27 to TRBJ1-1; D gene unclear. The ends were cut back, 1 base at V and 5 bases at J, with 14 bases in the middle. Germline V gene sequence: CDR1 MNHEY, CDR2 SMNVEV (reference sequence). The CDR3 extends over 15 amino acids. The DNA for the CDR3 is TGTGCCAGCAGTTTATATGCCGGGGAGGGAACTGAAGCTTTCTTT. It yields the protein CASSLYAGEGTEAFF.

This chain connects TRBV7-9 to TRBJ2-7, with D possibly matching TRBD1 (5 bases). The CDR3 is made up of 14 amino acids. Deletions cut 1 base from V and 5 bases from J, with 12 bases between. CDR1 SEHNR and CDR2 FQNEAQ come from the germline V gene (reference sequence). CDR3 protein: CASSLGRVGHEQYF. Written as DNA, the CDR3 is TGTGCCAGCAGCTTAGGCAGGGTGGGCCACGAGCAGTACTTC.

The rearrangement links TRBV13 to TRBJ2-6; D remains unclear. V gave up 5 bases and J gave up 5 bases, with 4 bases separating them. This CDR3 spans 12 amino acids. Germline V gene data show CDR1 as PRHDT and CDR2 as FYEKMQ (reference sequence). The CDR3 here is CASSGRANVLTF. The CDR3 coding sequence is TGTGCCAGCAGCGGGCGGGCCAACGTCCTGACTTTC.

The chain couples TRBV5-1 to TRBJ2-3; D uncertain. The germline CDR1 and CDR2 sequences are SGHRS and YFSETQ. The CDR3 spans 12 residues. V lost 4 bases to trimming and J lost 2 bases, with 5 bases between them. CDR3 region: CASSIFTDTQYF. Written as DNA, the CDR3 is TGCGCCAGCAGCATATTCACAGATACGCAGTATTTT.

Remarks on this clone: This specimen includes other DNA sequences encoding the same CDR3. The CDR3 DNA sequence: TGTGCCAGCAGCGGGACAGGGGAAGGCTACACCTTC. Protein product: CASSGTGEGYTF. The chain combines TRBV6-5 with TRBJ1-2, with 10 nucleotides matching TRBD1. Germline V gives CDR1 MNHEY, CDR2 SVGAGI. This CDR3 comprises 12 residues. The V segment lost 6 bases and the J segment 8 bases; nucleotides outside the gene matches: 3.